This T cell receptor (beta chain) was recorded in a study of OX40 agonist ivuxolimab in advanced cancers. Study-wide results and limits: Determination of antigen specificity was not performed for the expanded peripheral T cells.

Germline values: CDR1 GTSNPN, CDR2 SVGIG (reference sequence). Trimming pared 2 bases from V and 0 bases from J, leaving 11 bases between. This CDR3 spans 15 amino acids. Generated by immunoSEQ multiplex PCR, the TCRdb table keeps only in-frame clones and is missing some. The sample contains tens of thousands of clones, around 85% of which appear only once. Only a few counts were recorded for this clone. Its antigen remains unidentified. This specimen consisted of CD4+ or CD8+ T cells sorted from blood, obtained in a trial of the OX40 agonist ivuxolimab. The TCR was taken from an adult with an advanced solid tumor such as melanoma, head and neck, liver or kidney cancer. V and J are TRBV30 and TRBJ1-3; D not certain. CDR3 sequence reads: CAWSSQPHSGNTIYF. The CDR3 DNA sequence: TGTGCCTGGAGTTCCCAGCCCCACTCTGGAAACACCATATATTTT. The full variable domain, with the rest looked up from reference TRBV30 and TRBJ1-3, is SQTIHQWPATLVQPVGSPLSLECTVEGTSNPNLYWYRQAAGRGLQLLFYSVGIGQISSEVPQNLSASRPQDRQFILSSKKLLLSDSGFYLCAWSSQPHSGNTIYFGEGSWLTVV.